A single sample gave rise to the 18 T cell receptor beta chains below, sequenced in a study of CD8+CD57+ T cells in acquired aplastic anemia. Profiling of TCR beta VDJ combinations and CDR3 sequences used genomic DNA as template. TCRdb recomputed calls from the reads with MiXCR, one row per CDR3 protein. The data show 400,000 to 600,000 distinct CDR3 sequences, over 25% seen once. An expansion of CD8+CD57+ cells by flow cytometry had been shown in patients chosen for sequencing. The sample comprised sorted CD4+, CD8+, or CD8+CD57+ T cells (not recorded which) from PBMCs. The source of these receptors is a human donor with aplastic anemia.

V and J are TRBV29-1 and TRBJ1-1; the D is unclear. Germline CDR1 reads SQVTM; CDR2 reads ANQGSEA. The germline V and J ends were trimmed by 5 bases and 1 base, with 11 bases remaining between them. The CDR3 is 13 amino acids. CDR3 in DNA: TGCAGCGTTCATAAGGGAGCGAACACTGAAGCTTTCTTT. Translated, it gives CSVHKGANTEAFF.

This clonotype was recorded at least ten times. The genes are TRBV15 and TRBJ2-4; 7 nucleotides align to TRBD2. Germline lookup yields CDR1 LNHNV and CDR2 YYDKDF (reference sequence). The trim removed 2 bases at V and 7 bases at J, leaving 11 bases unmatched. The CDR3 consists of 16 residues. CDR3 bases: TGTGCCACCAGCAGACACCCCCGCGGGAGCGAGAACATTCAGTACTTC. Its protein product is CATSRHPRGSENIQYF.

The gene calls are TRBV6-1 and TRBJ1-3; D perhaps matches TRBD1 (5 bases). Germline V lookup: CDR1 MNHNS, CDR2 SASEGT. The V end lost 6 bases, the J end lost 3 bases, and 12 bases lay between the germline ends. The CDR3 totals 14 residues. This CDR3 is CASRPGGGGNTIYF. CDR3 bases: TGTGCCAGCAGGCCCGGGGGGGGTGGAAACACCATATATTTT.

This clonotype was seen once. The rearrangement links TRBV2 to TRBJ2-1, with TRBD1 identical over 8 bases. The junction had 2 bases not matched to a gene; V was cut back by 1 base and J by 6 bases. CDR1 is SNHLY, CDR2 FYNNEI, per germline. The CDR3 extends over 14 amino acids. The CDR3 DNA sequence: TGTGCCAGCAGTGAAGGAGGGACAGGCAATGAGCAGTTCTTC. Protein sequence: CASSEGGTGNEQFF. Full variable domain (missing parts from reference TRBV2 and TRBJ2-1): EPEVTQTPSHQVTQMGQEVILRCVPISNHLYFYWYRQILGQKVEFLVSFYNNEISEKSEIFDDQFSVERPDGSNFTLKIRSTKLEDSAMYFCASSEGGTGNEQFFGPGTRLTVL.

This chain joins TRBV28 and TRBJ1-1; 8 nucleotides align to TRBD1. Germline CDR1 is MDHEN and CDR2 is SYDVKM. This CDR3 spans 13 amino acids. After removal of 5 bases from V and 6 bases from J, the junction contained 5 bases not matched to a gene. For the CDR3, the DNA is TGTGCCAGCAGTCCTCAGGGGGCTGCTGAAGCTTTCTTT. It is translated as CASSPQGAAEAFF.

This clonotype was found many times. The chain couples TRBV7-3 to TRBJ2-7, with TRBD2 matching 8 bases. The CDR3 sequence is 15 residues long. V shed 4 bases and J 2 bases; nucleotides not matched to a gene: 7. CDR1 is SGHTA and CDR2 is FQGTGA in the germline V gene. CDR3 sequence reads: CASSSIAGPPYEQYF. The DNA of the CDR3 is TGTGCCAGCAGCTCTATAGCGGGACCGCCCTACGAGCAGTACTTC. The entire variable domain, with the rest obtained from reference TRBV7-3 and TRBJ2-7, is as follows: GAGVSQTPSNKVTEKGKYVELRCDPISGHTALYWYRQSLGQGPEFLIYFQGTGAADDSGLPNDRFFAVRPEGSVSTLKIQRTERGDSAVYLCASSSIAGPPYEQYFGPGTRLTVT.

This clonotype was recorded at least ten times. The rearrangement uses TRBV24-1 and TRBJ2-2; 9 bases agree with TRBD2. The germline V gene has CDR1 KGHDR and CDR2 SFDVKD. Trimming at V came to 3 bases and at J to 5 bases, leaving 6 bases not matched to a gene. This CDR3 spans 16 amino acids. CDR3 sequence: CATSDVAGVGTGELFF. CDR3 in DNA: TGTGCCACCAGTGATGTAGCGGGAGTAGGTACCGGGGAGCTGTTTTTT.

Concerning this clonotype itself: Its ends do not fully match the called genes, so a read error is possible. The chain combines TRBV9 with TRBJ1-3; D may be TRBD1 (6 bases). CDR1 SGDLS and CDR2 YYNGEE come from the germline V gene. The CDR3 runs 15 residues. The CDR3 reads CASSIRQDSGNTVYF. For the CDR3, the DNA is TGTGCCAGCAGCATTAGACAGGATTCTGGAAACACCGTATATTTT.

This chain joins TRBV7-9 and TRBJ2-7; 8 nucleotides match TRBD1. Germline V lookup: CDR1 SEHNR, CDR2 FQNEAQ (reference sequence). V was clipped by 6 bases and J by 5 bases; unmatched bases: 9. The CDR3 totals 14 residues. The CDR3 region is CASRISTGVHEQYF. CDR3 bases: TGTGCCAGCAGGATATCGACAGGGGTCCACGAGCAGTACTTC.

This chain links TRBV7-6 with TRBJ1-4, with D unresolved. Germline V CDR1 and CDR2: SGHVS, FNYEAQ. There are 8 residues in the CDR3. V was trimmed by 5 bases and J by 17 bases, leaving 6 bases between them. The CDR3 reads CASSRSFF. CDR3 sequence (DNA): TGTGCCAGCAGCCGTAGTTTTTTT.

The chain carries TRBV6-5 and TRBJ1-2; 8 bases fit TRBD1. The junction had 10 bases not matched to a gene; V was cut back by 2 bases and J by 2 bases. The CDR3 has 17 amino acids. Looked up from germline, CDR1 is MNHEY and CDR2 is SVGAGI. In DNA, the CDR3 is TGTGCCAGCAGTTACCTCTTGGGACAGGTTAAGAACTATGGCTACACCTTC. It codes for CASSYLLGQVKNYGYTF.

Ten or more counts support this clonotype. The chain couples TRBV20-1 to TRBJ2-7, with 11 bases matching TRBD2. The germline gives CDR1 DFQATT, CDR2 SNEGSKA (reference sequence). This CDR3 region has 12 residues. V was clipped by 5 bases and J by 4 bases; unmatched bases: 1. The DNA for the CDR3 is TGCAGTGCTCTAGCGGGGGGATACGAGCAGTACTTC. Protein: CSALAGGYEQYF.

There are a few counts of this clonotype. J is TRBJ1-3 and V is TRBV6-5; the D gene is possibly TRBD1 (5 bases). Germline V lookup: CDR1 MNHEY, CDR2 SVGAGI. This CDR3 is built from 15 residues. Trimming cost V 2 bases and J 4 bases, with 12 bases left between them. CDR3 protein: CASSYDRDAGNTIYF. In DNA form, the CDR3 reads TGTGCCAGCAGTTACGACCGGGACGCCGGAAACACCATATATTTT.

This clonotype appeared many times. This rearrangement joins TRBV11-2 to TRBJ1-2; 8 bases agree with TRBD1. From germline, CDR1 is SGHAT and CDR2 FQNNGV. The CDR3 extends over 15 amino acids. The V and J ends lost 0 bases and 8 bases, in that order; junction bases with no gene match: 8. CDR3 sequence: CASSLERTGRGGYTF. In DNA, the CDR3 is TGTGCCAGCAGCTTAGAACGGACAGGGAGAGGCGGCTACACCTTC.

This clonotype was counted a few times. CDR3 nucleotide sequence: TGCAGTGCTAGAGGGATCAATGAAGCTTTCTTT. Translated, it gives CSARGINEAFF. The chain employs TRBV20-1 and TRBJ1-1; D is unresolved. The CDR3 length is 11 residues. Germline CDR1 DFQATT, CDR2 SNEGSKA (reference sequence). V gave up 1 base and J gave up 7 bases, with 7 bases separating them.

The genes are TRBV24-1 and TRBJ2-1, with D uncertain. Germline V gives CDR1 KGHDR, CDR2 SFDVKD. Between the trimmed V and J ends, which lost 4 bases and 6 bases, there was a span of 15 bases. This CDR3 is 15 amino acids long. The DNA of the CDR3 is TGTGCCACCAGTGACCGAAAATACATCGGCAATGAGCAGTTCTTC. Translating gives CATSDRKYIGNEQFF.

For this clonotype: This may stem from a read error, because a much larger clone lies one nucleotide away. The V call is TRBV19, the J call TRBJ2-5, with TRBD2 identical over 10 bases. CDR3 length: 15 residues. CDR1 LNHDA and CDR2 SQIVND come from the germline V gene (reference sequence). V dropped 7 bases and J dropped 2; count of bases not matched to a gene: 7. CDR3 in DNA: TGTGCCAGTACCGCGGTAGCGGGAGGACAAGAGACCCAGTACTTC. It yields the protein CASTAVAGGQETQYF.

V gene TRBV28 combines with J gene TRBJ1-2, with TRBD1 matching over 8 bases. CDR3 size: 13 residues. After removal of 5 bases from V and 7 bases from J, the junction contained 6 bases not matched to a gene. The germline V gene encodes CDR1 MDHEN and CDR2 SYDVKM. As DNA, the CDR3 is TGTGCCAGCAGTCGACAGGGGTACCCTGGCTACACCTTC. Its protein product is CASSRQGYPGYTF.